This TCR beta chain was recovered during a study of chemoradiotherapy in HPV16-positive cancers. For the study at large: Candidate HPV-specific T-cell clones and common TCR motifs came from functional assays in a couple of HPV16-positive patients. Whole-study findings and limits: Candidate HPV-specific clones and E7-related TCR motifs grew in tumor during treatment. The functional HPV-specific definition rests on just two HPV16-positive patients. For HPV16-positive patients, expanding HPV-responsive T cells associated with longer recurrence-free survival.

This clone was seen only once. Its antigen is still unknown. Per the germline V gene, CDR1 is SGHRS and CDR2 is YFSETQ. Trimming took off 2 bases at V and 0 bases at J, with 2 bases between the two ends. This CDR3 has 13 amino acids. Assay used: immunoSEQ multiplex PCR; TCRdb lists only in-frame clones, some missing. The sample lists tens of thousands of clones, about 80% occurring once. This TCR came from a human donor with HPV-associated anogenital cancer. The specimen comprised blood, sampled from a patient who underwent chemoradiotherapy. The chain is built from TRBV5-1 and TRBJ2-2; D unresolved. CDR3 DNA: TGCGCCAGCAGCTTCGCGAACACCGGGGAGCTGTTTTTT. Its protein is CASSFANTGELFF. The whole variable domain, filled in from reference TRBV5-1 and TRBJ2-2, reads KAGVTQTPRYLIKTRGQQVTLSCSPISGHRSVSWYQQTPGQGLQFLFEYFSETQRNKGNFPGRFSGRQFSNSRSEMNVSTLELGDSALYLCASSFANTGELFFGEGSRLTVL.